The present TCR beta chain was sequenced within a study of beta chain features in type 1 diabetes. TCRB transcripts that were expressed got sequenced, as all of the isolated RNA had been reverse transcribed. Profiled with immunoSEQ multiplex PCR; TCRdb holds only in-frame clones, not every one. This table has about 900,000 clones, roughly a sixth appearing once. Trimming removed 1 base at V and 5 bases at J, with 10 bases between. The length of the CDR3 is 14 residues. CDR1 and CDR2 from the germline V gene are MNHNS and SASEGT. This clone has a handful of counts. The J gene is TRBJ2-3, the V gene TRBV6-1, with no clear D. Sequenced material: naive CD4+ T cells from blood. The sequence was obtained from a woman aged 18-29 years in good health. CDR3 sequence: CASSEVQSRDTQYF. Here the CDR3 DNA reads TGTGCCAGCAGTGAAGTTCAATCGAGAGATACGCAGTATTTT.